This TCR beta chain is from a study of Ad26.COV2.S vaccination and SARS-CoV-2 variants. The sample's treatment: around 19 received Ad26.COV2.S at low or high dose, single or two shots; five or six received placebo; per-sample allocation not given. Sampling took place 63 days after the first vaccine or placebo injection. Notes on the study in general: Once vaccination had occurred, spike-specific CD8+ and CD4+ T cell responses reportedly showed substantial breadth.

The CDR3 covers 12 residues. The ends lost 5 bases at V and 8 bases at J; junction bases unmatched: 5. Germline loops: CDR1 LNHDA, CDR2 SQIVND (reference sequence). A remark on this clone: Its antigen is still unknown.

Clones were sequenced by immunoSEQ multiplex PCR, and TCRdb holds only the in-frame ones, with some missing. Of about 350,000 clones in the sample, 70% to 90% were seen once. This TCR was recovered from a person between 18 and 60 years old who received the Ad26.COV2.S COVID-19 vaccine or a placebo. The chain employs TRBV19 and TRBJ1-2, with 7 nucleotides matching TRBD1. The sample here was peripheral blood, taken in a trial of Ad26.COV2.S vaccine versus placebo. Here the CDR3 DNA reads TGTGCCAGTAGTCGAACAGGGGAAGGCTACACCTTC. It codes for CASSRTGEGYTF.